This T cell receptor beta chain was documented in a study of T cell clonality in common variable immunodeficiency. Both groups were predominantly of Caucasian heritage. The table came from immunoSEQ multiplex PCR; TCRdb's copy has only in-frame clones and leaves some out. The data show about 30,000 clones, with none appearing a single time. Study-wide findings and caveats: Reportedly, TCR beta sequences from common variable immunodeficiency showed fewer deletions and N-nucleotide insertions.

The sample holds a few counts of this clone. Its target is unknown. Material: peripheral blood mononuclear cells. This TCR was recovered from a human donor with common variable immunodeficiency.

The CDR3 spells CASSRGQITDTQYF. Partial CDR3 DNA: TGTGCCAGCAGCCGCGGACAGATAACAGATACG. The J gene is TRBJ2-3, the V gene TRBV7-2; the D gene is possibly TRBD1 (6 bases). The CDR3 end lies 3 residues beyond the end of the read and is filled in from the germline J gene. V lost 5 bases, J lost 3 bases, and 12 bases lay in between. CDR3 length: 14 residues. Germline-derived CDR1 and CDR2 are SGHTA and FQGNSA.